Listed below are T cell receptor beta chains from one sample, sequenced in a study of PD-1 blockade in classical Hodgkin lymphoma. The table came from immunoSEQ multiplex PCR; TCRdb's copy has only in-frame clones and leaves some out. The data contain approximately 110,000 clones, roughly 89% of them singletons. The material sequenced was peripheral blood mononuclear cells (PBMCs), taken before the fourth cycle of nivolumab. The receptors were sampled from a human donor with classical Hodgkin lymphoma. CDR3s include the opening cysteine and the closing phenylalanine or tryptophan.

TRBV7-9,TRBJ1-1,CASSAQGGLITEAFF
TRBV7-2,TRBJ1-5,CASSQDTYSNQPQHF
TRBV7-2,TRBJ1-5,CASSLEGTYSNQPQHF
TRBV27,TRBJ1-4,CASSLRGTGREKLFF
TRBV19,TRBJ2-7,CASSPGTYEQYF
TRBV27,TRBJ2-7,CASSLAHSSYEQYF
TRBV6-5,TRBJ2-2,CASSYSRQVVGELFF
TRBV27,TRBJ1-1,CASSFPGQAYTEAFF
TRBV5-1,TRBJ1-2,CASSSRRTGAPHRNYGYTF
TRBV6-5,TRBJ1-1,CASSYRPPGTNTEAFF
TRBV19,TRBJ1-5,CASIQDRGRNQPQHF
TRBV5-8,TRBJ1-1,CASSIGWRNTEAFF
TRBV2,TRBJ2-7,CASSEYGSFAYEQYF
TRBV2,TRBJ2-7,CASREEVYEQYF
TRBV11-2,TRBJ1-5,CASSLGDQPQHF
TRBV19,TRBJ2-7,CASSTTSGKVYEQYF
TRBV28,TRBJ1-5,CASSWSRTGAGNQPQHF
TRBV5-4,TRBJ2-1,CASSSLLDEQFF
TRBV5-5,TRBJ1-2,CASSFQTGGYTF
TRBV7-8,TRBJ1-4,CASSLRATLREKLFF
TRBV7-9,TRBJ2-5,CASSLNGETQYF
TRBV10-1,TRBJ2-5,CASSESKGITETQYF
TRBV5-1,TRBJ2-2,CASSLGASVNTGELFF
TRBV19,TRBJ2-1,CASSIRVGVSYNEQFF
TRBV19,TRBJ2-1,CASSIGGRSSYNEQFF
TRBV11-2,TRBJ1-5,CASSLGGVEQPQHF
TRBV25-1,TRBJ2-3,CASETTAGLTDTQYF
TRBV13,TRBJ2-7,CASSLGRDRNYEQYF
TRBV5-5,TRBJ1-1,CASSLSDNTEAFF
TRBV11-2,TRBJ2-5,CASSFRGLVETQYF
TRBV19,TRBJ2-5,CASSMTGETQYF
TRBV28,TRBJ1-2,CASSLSLYGYTF
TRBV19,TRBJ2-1,CASSSYTGTSGRDEQFF
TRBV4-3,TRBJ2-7,CASSQGGLAGGAYEQYF
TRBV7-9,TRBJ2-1,CASIMGSNEQFF
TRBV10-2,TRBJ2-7,CASSEEGGGPREQYF
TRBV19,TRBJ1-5,CASTSITGGRDQPQHF
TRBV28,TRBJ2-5,CASSLTIGGGETQYF
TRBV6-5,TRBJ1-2,CASSYSSGAHYYGYTF
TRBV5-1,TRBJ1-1,CASSPNPIMNTEAFF
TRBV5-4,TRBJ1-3,CASSLYGGGNTIYF
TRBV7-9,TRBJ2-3,CASSLGGTDTQYF
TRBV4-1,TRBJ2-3,CASSQDLRGQAVTRTDTQYF
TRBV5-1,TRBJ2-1,CASSLAASATEQFF
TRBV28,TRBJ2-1,CASREGTPPNEQFF
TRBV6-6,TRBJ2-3,CASGLTLFRDTQYF
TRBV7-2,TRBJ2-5,CASSPRPRLAVQETQYF
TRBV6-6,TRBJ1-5,CASSPQGEMSQPQHF
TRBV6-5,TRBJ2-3,CASSCGAGAGTDTQYF
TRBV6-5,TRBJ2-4,CASWSGEPKNIQYF
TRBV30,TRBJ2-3,CAWSVLAGFAQYF
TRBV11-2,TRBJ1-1,CASSFNGEGSFF
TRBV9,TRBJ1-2,CASSGTGGGYTF
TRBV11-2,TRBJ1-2,CASSNPQSGQGVGYTF
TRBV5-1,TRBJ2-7,CASRLADSYEQYF
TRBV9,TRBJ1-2,CASSVEMGGEGYTF
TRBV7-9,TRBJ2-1,CASRPGARDEQFF
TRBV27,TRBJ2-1,CASSLRVGLAGAPSYNEQFF
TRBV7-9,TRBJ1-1,CASRVDNTEAFF
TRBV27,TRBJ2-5,CASSLYPSGSIETQYF